The T cell receptor beta chain under discussion was sequenced for a study of blood T cell repertoires in COVID-19. This CDR3 spans 12 amino acids. V lost 1 base and J lost 8, with 8 bases in between. Germline CDR1 reads SEHNR; CDR2 reads FQNEAQ (reference sequence). Clones were sequenced by immunoSEQ multiplex PCR, and TCRdb holds only the in-frame ones, with some missing. The repertoire holds under 40,000 clones, approximately 90% seen once, with roughly 38% in the top ten. Sequencing input: peripheral blood. The TCR sequence derives from a man aged 55 to 70 with active or convalescent COVID-19. The rearrangement links TRBV7-9 to TRBJ1-1; D unclear. The CDR3 is CASSLVNSEAFF. The CDR3 DNA is TGTGCCAGCAGCTTAGTTAACAGCGAAGCTTTCTTT.